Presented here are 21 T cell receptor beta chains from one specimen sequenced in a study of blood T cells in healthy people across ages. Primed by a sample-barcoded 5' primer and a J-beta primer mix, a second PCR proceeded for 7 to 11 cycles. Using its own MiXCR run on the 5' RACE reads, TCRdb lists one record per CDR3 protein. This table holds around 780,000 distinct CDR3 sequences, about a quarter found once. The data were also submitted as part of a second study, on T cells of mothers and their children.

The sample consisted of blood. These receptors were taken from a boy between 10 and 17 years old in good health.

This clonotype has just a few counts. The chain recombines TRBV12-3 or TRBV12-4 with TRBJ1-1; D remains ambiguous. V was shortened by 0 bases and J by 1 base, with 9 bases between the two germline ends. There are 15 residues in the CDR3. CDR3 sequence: CASSLASGENTEAFF. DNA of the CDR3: TGTGCCAGCAGTTTAGCGTCGGGAGAGAACACTGAAGCTTTCTTT.

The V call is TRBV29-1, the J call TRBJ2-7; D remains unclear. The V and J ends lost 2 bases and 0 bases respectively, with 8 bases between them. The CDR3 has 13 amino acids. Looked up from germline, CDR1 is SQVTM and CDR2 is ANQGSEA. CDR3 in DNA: TGCAGCGTTGAACAGGCTAGCTCCTACGAGCAGTACGTC. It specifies CSVEQASSYEQYV.

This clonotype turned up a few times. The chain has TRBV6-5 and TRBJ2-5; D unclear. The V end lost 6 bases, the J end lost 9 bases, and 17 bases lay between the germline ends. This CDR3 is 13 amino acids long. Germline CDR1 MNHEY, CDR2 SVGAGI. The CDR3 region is CASRRGALGAQYF. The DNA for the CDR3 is TGTGCCAGCAGACGAGGTGCACTTGGGGCCCAGTACTTC.

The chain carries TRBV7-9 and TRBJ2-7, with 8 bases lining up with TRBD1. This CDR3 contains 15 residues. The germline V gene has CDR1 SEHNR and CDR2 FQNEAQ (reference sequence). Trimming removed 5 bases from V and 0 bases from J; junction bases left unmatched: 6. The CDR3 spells CASSIGQGGSYEQYF. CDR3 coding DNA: TGTGCCAGCAGCATCGGACAGGGTGGCTCCTACGAGCAGTACTTC.

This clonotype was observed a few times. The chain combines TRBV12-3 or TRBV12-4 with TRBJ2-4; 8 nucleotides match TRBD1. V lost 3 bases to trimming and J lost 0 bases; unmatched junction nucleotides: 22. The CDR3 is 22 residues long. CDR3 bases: TGTGCCAGCAGTTTTTCTCACCCGGGATTCCAGGGGGCAAAGTCAGCCAAAAACATTCAGTACTTC. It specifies CASSFSHPGFQGAKSAKNIQYF.

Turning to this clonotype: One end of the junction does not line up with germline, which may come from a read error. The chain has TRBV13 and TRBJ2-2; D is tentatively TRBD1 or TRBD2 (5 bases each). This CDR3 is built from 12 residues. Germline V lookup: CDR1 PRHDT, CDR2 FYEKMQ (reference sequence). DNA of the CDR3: TGTGCCAGCAGCAGCGTGACCGGGGACCTGTTTTTT. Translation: CASSSVTGDLFF. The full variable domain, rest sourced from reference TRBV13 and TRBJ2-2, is AAGVIQSPRHLIKEKRETATLKCYPIPRHDTVYWYQQGPGQDPQFLISFYEKMQSDKGSIPDRFSAQQFSDYHSELNMSSLELGDSALYFCASSSVTGDLFFGEGSRLTVL.

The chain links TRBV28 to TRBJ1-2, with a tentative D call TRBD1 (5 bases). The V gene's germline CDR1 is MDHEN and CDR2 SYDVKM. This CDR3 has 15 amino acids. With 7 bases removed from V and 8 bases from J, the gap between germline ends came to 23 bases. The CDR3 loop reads CASTLEGQGPRGYTF. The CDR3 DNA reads TGTGCCAGCACCCTAGAGGGTCAGGGCCCGCGGGGCTACACCTTC.

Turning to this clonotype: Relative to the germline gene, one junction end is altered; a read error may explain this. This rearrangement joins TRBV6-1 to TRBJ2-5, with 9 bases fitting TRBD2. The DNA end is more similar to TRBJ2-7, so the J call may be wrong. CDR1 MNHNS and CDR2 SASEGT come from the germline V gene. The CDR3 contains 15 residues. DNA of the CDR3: TGTGCCAGCAGTCTCTCCGGGACTAGCTCCGACGAGCAGTACTTC. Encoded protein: CASSLSGTSSDEQYF.

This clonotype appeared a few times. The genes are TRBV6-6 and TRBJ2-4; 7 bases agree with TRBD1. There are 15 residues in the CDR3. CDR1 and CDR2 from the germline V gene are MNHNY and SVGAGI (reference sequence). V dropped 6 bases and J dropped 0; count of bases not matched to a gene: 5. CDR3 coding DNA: TGTGCCAGCAGCGGGACAGATCTAGCCAAAAACATTCAGTACTTC. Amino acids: CASSGTDLAKNIQYF.

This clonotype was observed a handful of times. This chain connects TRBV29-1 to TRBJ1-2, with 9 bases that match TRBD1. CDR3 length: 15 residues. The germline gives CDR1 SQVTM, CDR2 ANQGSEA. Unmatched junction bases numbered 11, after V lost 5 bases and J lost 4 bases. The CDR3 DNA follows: TGCAGCGTTAATCCCCTTGGACAGGGGCTCTATGGCTACACCTTC. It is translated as CSVNPLGQGLYGYTF.

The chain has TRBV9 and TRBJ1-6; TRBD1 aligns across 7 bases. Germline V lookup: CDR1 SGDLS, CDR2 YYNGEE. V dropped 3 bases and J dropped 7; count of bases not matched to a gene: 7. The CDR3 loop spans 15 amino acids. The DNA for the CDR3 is TGTGCCAGCAGCGCCCCGGGACAGCTAAATTCACCCCTCCACTTT. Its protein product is CASSAPGQLNSPLHF. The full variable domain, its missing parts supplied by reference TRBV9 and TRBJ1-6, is DSGVTQTPKHLITATGQRVTLRCSPRSGDLSVYWYQQSLDQGLQFLIQYYNGEERAKGNILERFSAQQFPDLHSELNLSSLELGDSALYFCASSAPGQLNSPLHFGNGTRLTVT.

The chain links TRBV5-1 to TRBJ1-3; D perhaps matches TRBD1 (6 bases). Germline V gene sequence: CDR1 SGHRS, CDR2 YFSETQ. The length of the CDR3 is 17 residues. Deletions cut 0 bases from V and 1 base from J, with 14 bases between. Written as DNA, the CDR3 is TGCGCCAGCAGCTTGGATGGGGGGCCCATTTCTGGAAACACCATATATTTT. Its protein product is CASSLDGGPISGNTIYF.

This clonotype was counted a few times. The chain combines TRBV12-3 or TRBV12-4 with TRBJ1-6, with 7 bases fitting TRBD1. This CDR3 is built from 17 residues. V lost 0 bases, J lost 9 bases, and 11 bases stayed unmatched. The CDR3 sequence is CASSLAYSGTEGSPLHF. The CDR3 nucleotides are TGTGCCAGCAGTTTAGCGTACTCCGGGACAGAGGGTTCACCCCTCCACTTT.

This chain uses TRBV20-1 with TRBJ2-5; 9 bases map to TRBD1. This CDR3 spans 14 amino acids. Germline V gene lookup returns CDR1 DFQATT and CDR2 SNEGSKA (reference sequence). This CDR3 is CTSTPPGQGETQYF. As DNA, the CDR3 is TGCACCTCCACCCCTCCGGGACAGGGAGAGACCCAGTACTTC.

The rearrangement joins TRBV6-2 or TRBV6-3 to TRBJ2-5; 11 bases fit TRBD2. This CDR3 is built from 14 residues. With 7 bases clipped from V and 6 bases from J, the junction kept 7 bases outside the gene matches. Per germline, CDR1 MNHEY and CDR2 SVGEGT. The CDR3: CASTNSGGAKTQYF. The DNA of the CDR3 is TGTGCCAGCACGAATAGCGGGGGGGCAAAGACCCAGTACTTC.

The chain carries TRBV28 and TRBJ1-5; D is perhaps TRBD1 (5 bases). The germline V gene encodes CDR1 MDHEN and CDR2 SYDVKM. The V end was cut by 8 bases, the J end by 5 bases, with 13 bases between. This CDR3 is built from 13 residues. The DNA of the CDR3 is TGTGCCAGCCGGCAGGGAGATTATCAGCCCCAGCATTTT. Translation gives CASRQGDYQPQHF.

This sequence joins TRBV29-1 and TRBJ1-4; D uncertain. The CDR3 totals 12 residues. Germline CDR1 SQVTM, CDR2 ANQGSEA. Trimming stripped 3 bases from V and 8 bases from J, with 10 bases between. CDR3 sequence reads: CSVDRGEEKLFF. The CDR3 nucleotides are TGCAGCGTTGATCGGGGAGAGGAAAAACTGTTTTTT.

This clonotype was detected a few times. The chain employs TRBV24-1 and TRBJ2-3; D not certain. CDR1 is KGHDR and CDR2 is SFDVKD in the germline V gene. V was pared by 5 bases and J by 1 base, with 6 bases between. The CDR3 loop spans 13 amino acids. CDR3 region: CATSARGTDTQYF. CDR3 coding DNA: TGTGCCACCAGTGCACGAGGCACAGATACGCAGTATTTT.

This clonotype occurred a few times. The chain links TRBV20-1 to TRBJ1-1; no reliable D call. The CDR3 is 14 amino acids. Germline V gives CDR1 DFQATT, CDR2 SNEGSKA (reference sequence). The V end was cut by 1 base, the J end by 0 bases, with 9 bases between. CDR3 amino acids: CSARGPIMNTEAFF. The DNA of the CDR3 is TGCAGTGCTAGAGGCCCCATAATGAACACTGAAGCTTTCTTT.

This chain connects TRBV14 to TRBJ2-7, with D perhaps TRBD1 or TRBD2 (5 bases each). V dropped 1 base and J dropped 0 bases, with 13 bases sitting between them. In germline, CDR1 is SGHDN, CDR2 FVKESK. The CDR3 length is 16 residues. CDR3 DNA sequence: TGTGCCAGCAGCCAAGGGGGACCTACCACCTCCTACGAGCAGTACTTC. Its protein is CASSQGGPTTSYEQYF.

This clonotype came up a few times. The CDR3 protein is CASSVGWGFHEQYF. CDR3 bases: TGTGCCAGCAGCGTAGGCTGGGGATTCCACGAGCAGTACTTC. The chain is built from TRBV9 and TRBJ2-5, with D unresolved. TRBJ2-7 explains the end of the DNA better; the J call may be wrong. The CDR3 covers 14 residues. From germline, CDR1 is SGDLS and CDR2 YYNGEE.